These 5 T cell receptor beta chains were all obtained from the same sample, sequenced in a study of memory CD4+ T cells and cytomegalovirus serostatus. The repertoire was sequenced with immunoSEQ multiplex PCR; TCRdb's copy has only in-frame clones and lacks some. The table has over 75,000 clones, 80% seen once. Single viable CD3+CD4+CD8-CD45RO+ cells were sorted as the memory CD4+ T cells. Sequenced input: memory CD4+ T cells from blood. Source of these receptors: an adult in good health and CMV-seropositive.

The CDR3 is CSAQGVTGRPNTEAFF. The CDR3 coding sequence is TGCAGCGCCCAGGGGGTAACAGGGCGACCAAACACTGAAGCTTTCTTT. The V and J genes are TRBV29-1 and TRBJ1-1; TRBD1 aligns across 7 bases. Germline values: CDR1 SQVTM, CDR2 ANQGSEA. Unmatched junction bases numbered 16, after V lost 7 bases and J lost 2 bases. There are 16 residues in the CDR3.

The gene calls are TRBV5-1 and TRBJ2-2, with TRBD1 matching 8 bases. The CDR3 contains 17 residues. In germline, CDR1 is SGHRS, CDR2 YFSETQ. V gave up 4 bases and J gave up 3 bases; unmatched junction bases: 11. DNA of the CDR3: TGCGCCAGCAGCGCACGTCCGCAGGGGGCGGACACCGGGGAGCTGTTTTTT. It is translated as CASSARPQGADTGELFF.

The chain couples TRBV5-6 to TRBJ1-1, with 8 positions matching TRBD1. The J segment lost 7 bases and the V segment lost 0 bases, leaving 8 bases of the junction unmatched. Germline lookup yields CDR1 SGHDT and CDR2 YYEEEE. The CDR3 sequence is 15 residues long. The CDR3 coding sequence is TGTGCCAGCAGCTTGGATCCAGGGGGCGCCTTTGAAGCTTTCTTT. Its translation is CASSLDPGGAFEAFF.

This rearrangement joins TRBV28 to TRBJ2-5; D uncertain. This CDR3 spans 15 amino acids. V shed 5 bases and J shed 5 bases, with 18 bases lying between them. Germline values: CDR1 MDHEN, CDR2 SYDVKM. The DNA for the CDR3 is TGTGCCAGCAGTACCCCTCGGGCCTTCGGGGAGACCCAGTACTTC. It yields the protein CASSTPRAFGETQYF.

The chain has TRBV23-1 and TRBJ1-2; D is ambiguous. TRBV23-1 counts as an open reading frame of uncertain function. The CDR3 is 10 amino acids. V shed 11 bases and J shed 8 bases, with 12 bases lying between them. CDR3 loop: CAWPGPGYTF. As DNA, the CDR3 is TGCGCCTGGCCCGGGCCGGGCTACACCTTC.